This is a list of T cell receptor beta chains from one sample in a study of CD8+CD57+ T cells in acquired aplastic anemia. One entry per CDR3 protein, called by TCRdb with MiXCR from the reads. The sample lists 150,000 to 200,000 distinct CDR3 sequences, 64% occurring once. Sequenced material: sorted CD4+, CD8+, or CD8+CD57+ T cells (not recorded which) from PBMCs. Receptor source: a human donor with severe aplastic anemia or a healthy control (not recorded which). Each CDR3 is given with its conserved first and last residue. A D gene is named only where the DNA matches it firmly. Only part of the rows carry a size: once, few, many, or a class if the clone is expanded.

abundance	v_gene	j_gene	d_gene	CDR3aa	CDR3nt
-	TRBV29-1	TRBJ2-2	-	CSVARGLFPGELFF	TGCAGCGTTGCCCGGGGGCTATTCCCCGGGGAGCTGTTTTTT
-	TRBV7-9	TRBJ1-6	-	CASSLSATPLHF	TGTGCCAGCAGCTTATCTGCTACGCCCCTCCACTTT
once	TRBV24-1	TRBJ2-7	-	CATSDLKAGSYEQYF	TGTGCCACCAGTGATTTGAAGGCAGGCTCCTACGAGCAGTACTTC
once	TRBV7-9	TRBJ2-7	TRBD1	CASIGTGDYEQYF	TGTGCCAGCATCGGGACAGGAGACTACGAGCAGTACTTC
-	TRBV29-1	TRBJ2-5	-	CSARRSQETQYF	TGCAGCGCCCGAAGAAGCCAAGAGACCCAGTACTTC
-	TRBV20-1	TRBJ2-1	TRBD1	CSARVTGGHEQFF	TGCAGTGCTAGAGTGACAGGGGGTCATGAGCAGTTCTTC
-	TRBV20-1	TRBJ2-5	-	CSARALIWQETQYF	TGCAGTGCTAGAGCTCTGATTTGGCAAGAGACCCAGTACTTC
-	TRBV2	TRBJ1-4	TRBD1	CASRDRGRVADEKLFF	TGTGCCAGCCGGGACAGGGGGCGGGTTGCTGATGAAAAACTGTTTTTT
few	TRBV20-1	TRBJ2-7	-	CSATTLGQGNHEQYF	TGCAGTGCTACCACGCTAGGGCAGGGGAACCACGAGCAGTACTTC
many	TRBV7-9	TRBJ2-2	-	CASSHLDSPPFGELFF	TGTGCCAGCAGCCATTTGGACTCCCCACCGTTCGGGGAGCTGTTTTTT
once	TRBV9	TRBJ2-5	TRBD1	CASSVSGGPRETQYF	TGTGCCAGCAGCGTGTCAGGGGGCCCCAGAGAGACCCAGTACTTC
-	TRBV24-1	TRBJ1-2	-	CATSDPVDVGVGGYTF	TGTGCCACCAGTGATCCGGTGGATGTAGGGGTAGGGGGCTACACCTTC
-	TRBV29-1	TRBJ1-1	TRBD1	CSVERSRGRDTEAFF	TGCAGCGTTGAAAGATCCAGGGGGAGAGACACTGAAGCTTTCTTT
-	TRBV24-1	TRBJ2-2	-	CATSDLTSTAFLEGELFF	TGTGCCACCAGTGATTTAACGTCGACAGCCTTCCTGGAAGGGGAGCTGTTTTTT
-	TRBV10-2	TRBJ1-1	-	CASSESGGNTEAFF	TGCGCCAGCAGTGAGTCGGGCGGAAACACTGAAGCTTTCTTT
-	TRBV5-1	TRBJ2-1	-	CASSRRQIYNEQFF	TGCGCCAGCAGTAGGAGACAGATATACAATGAGCAGTTCTTC
few	TRBV19	TRBJ1-5	-	CASTAAGSYQPQHF	TGTGCCAGTACCGCGGCAGGGTCATATCAGCCCCAGCATTTT
few	TRBV2	TRBJ1-2	-	CASRRDTNYGYTF	TGTGCCAGCAGGCGGGACACTAACTATGGCTACACCTTC
few	TRBV15	TRBJ2-7	-	CATSRPTGEQYF	TGTGCCACCAGCCGCCCCACTGGCGAGCAGTACTTC
-	TRBV9	TRBJ2-3	TRBD1	CASSVPTGSISDTQYF	TGTGCCAGCAGCGTGCCGACAGGGTCAATCTCAGATACGCAGTATTTT
many	TRBV4-1	TRBJ2-3	-	CASSQGPGIDTQYF	TGCGCCAGCAGCCAAGGCCCAGGGATAGATACGCAGTATTTT
many	TRBV19	TRBJ1-1	-	CASSWSNADTEAFF	TGTGCCAGTAGTTGGAGTAATGCGGACACTGAAGCTTTCTTT
once	TRBV13	TRBJ2-7	-	CASSLGLLQYF	TGTGCCAGCAGCTTAGGCCTGCTCCAGTACTTC
-	TRBV7-8	TRBJ1-6	-	CASSLEPGRISPLHF	TGTGCCAGCAGCTTAGAGCCAGGGAGAATTTCACCCCTCCACTTT
-	TRBV12-3/TRBV12-4	TRBJ1-1	-	CASSLYRDAEAFF	TGTGCCAGCAGTTTGTACAGGGACGCTGAAGCTTTCTTT
few	TRBV2	TRBJ1-1	TRBD1	CASRMTGRVTEAFF	TGTGCCAGCAGGATGACAGGGCGGGTTACTGAAGCTTTCTTT